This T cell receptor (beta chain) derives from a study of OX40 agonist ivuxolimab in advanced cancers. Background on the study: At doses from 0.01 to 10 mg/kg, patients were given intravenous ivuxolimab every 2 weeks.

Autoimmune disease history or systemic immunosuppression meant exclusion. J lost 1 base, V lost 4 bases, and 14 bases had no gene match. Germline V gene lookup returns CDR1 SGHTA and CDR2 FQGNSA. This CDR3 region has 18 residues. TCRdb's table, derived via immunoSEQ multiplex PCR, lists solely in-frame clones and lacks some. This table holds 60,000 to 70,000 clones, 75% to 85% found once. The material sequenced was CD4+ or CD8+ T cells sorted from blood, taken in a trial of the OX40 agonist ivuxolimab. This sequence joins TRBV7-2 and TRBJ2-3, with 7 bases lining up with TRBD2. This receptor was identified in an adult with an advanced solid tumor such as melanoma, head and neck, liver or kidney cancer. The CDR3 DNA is TGTGCCAGCAGCTGGCTCCCCGAGCCTAGCGGAGGCACAGATACGCAGTATTTT. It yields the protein CASSWLPEPSGGTDTQYF.